Below, 25 T cell receptor beta chains from the same sample are listed, as sequenced in a study of cytomegalovirus exposure and HLA in healthy donors. A multiplex PCR was run with 60 Vbeta primers and 13 Jbeta primers. Assay used: immunoSEQ multiplex PCR; TCRdb lists only in-frame clones, some missing. The table has around 80,000 clones, roughly 79% seen once. The sequenced sample consisted of PBMCs. The receptor set was obtained from a female donor in good health and CMV-seronegative.

The chain's CDR3 is CASSVGQPQETQYF. In DNA form, the CDR3 reads TGCGCCAGCAGCGTCGGACAGCCCCAAGAGACCCAGTACTTC. The chain links TRBV5-1 to TRBJ2-5; D is perhaps TRBD1 (6 bases). V was clipped by 4 bases and J by 1 base, with 11 bases between them. Per the germline V gene, CDR1 is SGHRS and CDR2 is YFSETQ. The CDR3 consists of 14 residues.

This clone was picked up one time. This sequence joins TRBV7-9 and TRBJ2-3, with 10 bases fitting TRBD1. The V gene end was trimmed by 1 base and the J gene end by 8 bases; junction bases not matched to a gene: 3. The germline CDR1 and CDR2 sequences are SEHNR and FQNEAQ (reference sequence). The CDR3 contains 14 residues. CDR3 sequence: CASSLGGTGATQYF. The DNA for the CDR3 is TGTGCCAGCAGCTTAGGCGGGACAGGGGCTACGCAGTATTTT.

The chain uses TRBV9 and TRBJ1-6, with 7 bases that match TRBD1. The germline V gene has CDR1 SGDLS and CDR2 YYNGEE. The CDR3 totals 14 residues. J gave up 9 bases and V 0 bases, and 3 bases lay outside the gene matches. DNA for the CDR3: TGTGCCAGCAGCGTAGAGGGACAGCGTTCACCCCTCCACTTT. Protein sequence: CASSVEGQRSPLHF.

There are a few counts of this clone. V usage is TRBV6-1 and J usage is TRBJ1-5; TRBD1 agrees at 7 bases. The CDR3 runs to 15 residues. CDR1 and CDR2 (germline): MNHNS, SASEGT. Trimming at V came to 7 bases and at J to 1 base, leaving 7 bases not matched to a gene. CDR3: CASTLGQLSNQPQHF. In DNA, the CDR3 is TGTGCCAGCACCCTGGGACAGCTAAGCAATCAGCCCCAGCATTTT.

The chain is built from TRBV7-8 and TRBJ1-2; D may be TRBD1 (6 bases). V was pared by 4 bases and J by 7 bases, with 13 bases between. Looked up from germline, CDR1 is SGHVS and CDR2 is FQNEAQ. The CDR3 is 13 amino acids. CDR3 DNA sequence: TGTGCCAGCAGCTCGGTACAGGGCAGTGGCTACACCTTC. Translation: CASSSVQGSGYTF.

This clone was observed a handful of times. The chain carries TRBV2 and TRBJ2-1; 10 nucleotides line up with TRBD2. Germline V lookup: CDR1 SNHLY, CDR2 FYNNEI. J gave up 4 bases and V 7 bases, and 7 bases lay outside the gene matches. The CDR3 covers 15 residues. The CDR3 sequence is CASTPGLALYNEQFF. CDR3 in DNA: TGTGCCAGCACCCCGGGACTAGCGCTATACAATGAGCAGTTCTTC. The full variable domain, with the rest looked up from reference TRBV2 and TRBJ2-1, is EPEVTQTPSHQVTQMGQEVILRCVPISNHLYFYWYRQILGQKVEFLVSFYNNEISEKSEIFDDQFSVERPDGSNFTLKIRSTKLEDSAMYFCASTPGLALYNEQFFGPGTRLTVL.

About this clone itself: Within the sample, other DNA sequences also encode this same CDR3. In DNA, the CDR3 is TGCGCCAGCAGCTTGACGACAGGGGGGACCGGGGAGCTGTTTTTT. Protein: CASSLTTGGTGELFF. V and J are TRBV5-1 and TRBJ2-2; 9 nucleotides align to TRBD1. The germline CDR1 and CDR2 sequences are SGHRS and YFSETQ. CDR3 length equals 15 residues. Germline trimming cut 1 base from V and 5 bases from J; bases unmatched to any gene: 3.

The rearrangement uses TRBV5-4 and TRBJ1-3; 7 nucleotides line up with TRBD1. The J segment lost 4 bases and the V segment lost 4 bases, leaving 2 bases of the junction unmatched. Germline CDR1 reads SGHNT; CDR2 reads YYREEE (reference sequence). The CDR3 is 13 residues long. Here the CDR3 reads CASSKDRGNTIYF. CDR3 in DNA: TGTGCCAGCAGCAAGGACAGGGGAAACACCATATATTTT.

This clone appeared a few times. J is TRBJ2-1 and V is TRBV10-2; D is unclear. CDR3 length equals 14 residues. Between the trimmed V and J ends, which lost 5 bases and 0 bases, there was a span of 8 bases. The germline gives CDR1 WSHSY, CDR2 SAAADI. CDR3 DNA: TGCGCCAGCAGTTCCTCTAGCTCCTACAATGAGCAGTTCTTC. Translated: CASSSSSSYNEQFF.

This sequence joins TRBV7-9 and TRBJ2-1; tentative D call: TRBD1 (6 bases). This CDR3 is built from 12 residues. Germline CDR1 SEHNR, CDR2 FQNEAQ (reference sequence). V lost 5 bases and J 11 bases, leaving 13 bases between the germline ends. The CDR3 loop reads CASSRTDLKQFF. CDR3 sequence (DNA): TGTGCCAGCAGCCGGACAGATCTTAAGCAGTTCTTC. The full variable domain, completed using reference TRBV7-9 and TRBJ2-1, is DTGVSQNPRHKITKRGQNVTFRCDPISEHNRLYWYRQTLGQGPEFLTYFQNEAQLEKSRLLSDRFSAERPKGSFSTLEIQRTEQGDSAMYLCASSRTDLKQFFGPGTRLTVL.

With regard to this clone: Germline is not matched at one junction end, which may reflect a read error. The chain carries TRBV7-2 and TRBJ1-3, with D unresolved. CDR1 and CDR2 from the germline V gene are SGHTA and FQGNSA. The CDR3 runs to 15 residues. CDR3 residues: CASSPLPHRGDTIYF. The CDR3, as DNA: TGTGCCAGCAGCCCACTCCCCCACCGTGGAGACACCATATATTTT. Filled out from reference TRBV7-2 and TRBJ1-3, the complete variable domain reads GAGVSQSPSNKVTEKGKDVELRCDPISGHTALYWYRQSLGQGLEFLIYFQGNSAPDKSGLPSDRFSAERTGGSVSTLTIQRTQQEDSAVYLCASSPLPHRGDTIYFGEGSWLTVV.

V usage is TRBV5-6 and J usage is TRBJ2-1; 7 positions agree with TRBD2. The CDR3 loop spans 17 amino acids. The ends lost 0 bases at V and 6 bases at J; junction bases unmatched: 12. CDR1 and CDR2 (germline): SGHDT, YYEEEE. The CDR3 reads CASSLGVMAGVGNEQFF. CDR3 bases: TGTGCCAGCAGCTTGGGAGTAATGGCGGGAGTTGGCAATGAGCAGTTCTTC.

Only one count was recorded for this clone. The V call is TRBV7-2, the J call TRBJ2-7; a weak D match, TRBD2 (5 bases). The length of the CDR3 is 15 residues. The V gene lost 5 bases and the J gene lost 0 bases, with 14 bases spanning the gap. The germline V gene encodes CDR1 SGHTA and CDR2 FQGNSA. CDR3 bases: TGTGCCAGCAGCCCAAGCGGCAGGAGCTCCTACGAGCAGTACTTC. Its protein product is CASSPSGRSSYEQYF. Looking up the rest from reference TRBV7-2 and TRBJ2-7 gives the full variable domain: GAGVSQSPSNKVTEKGKDVELRCDPISGHTALYWYRQSLGQGLEFLIYFQGNSAPDKSGLPSDRFSAERTGGSVSTLTIQRTQQEDSAVYLCASSPSGRSSYEQYFGPGTRLTVT.

This sequence joins TRBV5-4 and TRBJ1-3; D not certain. CDR1 and CDR2 from the germline V gene are SGHNT and YYREEE (reference sequence). Trimming shortened V by 9 bases and J by 0 bases, and 19 bases separated the two germline ends. CDR3 length: 16 residues. CDR3 sequence (DNA): TGTGCCACTAAAGCCCTGGGCGCTATCTCTGGAAACACCATATATTTT. Its translation: CATKALGAISGNTIYF.

This clone was observed a handful of times. The chain employs TRBV6-6 and TRBJ1-5; 12 positions agree with TRBD1. The trim removed 4 bases at V and 7 bases at J, leaving 5 bases unmatched. Germline CDR1 and CDR2: MNHNY and SVGAGI (reference sequence). The length of the CDR3 is 15 residues. CDR3 protein: CASSWGQGAKQPQHF. CDR3 nucleotides: TGTGCCAGCAGTTGGGGACAGGGGGCAAAACAGCCCCAGCATTTT.

The chain joins TRBV6-5 to TRBJ2-7, with 7 bases lining up with TRBD1. CDR3 size: 14 residues. With 5 bases clipped from V and 3 bases from J, the junction kept 7 bases outside the gene matches. Germline V gives CDR1 MNHEY, CDR2 SVGAGI. The CDR3 bases are TGTGCCAGCAGTCAAACCCGGGACAGCTACGAGCAGTACTTC. This sequence encodes CASSQTRDSYEQYF.

The V and J genes are TRBV28 and TRBJ1-1; D gene uncertain. The CDR3 loop spans 15 amino acids. Trimming left V 5 bases short and J 0 bases short, with 13 bases between. CDR1 and CDR2 from the germline V gene are MDHEN and SYDVKM. As DNA, the CDR3 is TGTGCCAGCAGTACCCGGGAGAGGATGAACACTGAAGCTTTCTTT. Its protein product is CASSTRERMNTEAFF.

The chain couples TRBV19 to TRBJ1-1; D may be TRBD1 (5 bases). The CDR3 is 15 residues long. V lost 5 bases and J lost 1, with 14 bases in between. Germline V gives CDR1 LNHDA, CDR2 SQIVND (reference sequence). CDR3 residues: CASSLPLTANTEAFF. CDR3 DNA sequence: TGTGCCAGTAGTCTCCCCCTGACAGCGAACACTGAAGCTTTCTTT.

The chain couples TRBV6-5 to TRBJ2-3; tentatively, D is TRBD1 (5 bases). The CDR3 loop spans 13 amino acids. The V gene's germline CDR1 is MNHEY and CDR2 SVGAGI. V lost 9 bases and J lost 0, with 10 bases in between. CDR3 sequence (DNA): TGTGCCAGTAGGACACCCAGCACAGATACGCAGTATTTT. It translates to CASRTPSTDTQYF.

The chain links TRBV6-6 to TRBJ2-7, with TRBD2 as a possible D gene (6 bases). Trimming stripped 0 bases from V and 7 bases from J, with 7 bases between. Germline CDR1 and CDR2: MNHNY and SVGAGI (reference sequence). This CDR3 has 12 residues. The CDR3 here is CASSYSGGEQYF. In DNA, the CDR3 is TGTGCCAGCAGTTACTCAGGAGGGGAGCAGTACTTC.

The chain carries TRBV5-4 and TRBJ2-3; D perhaps matches TRBD1 (6 bases). CDR3 size: 13 residues. V was trimmed by 3 bases and J by 4 bases, leaving 9 bases between them. Germline V gives CDR1 SGHNT, CDR2 YYREEE (reference sequence). The chain's CDR3 is CASSSTGSDTQYF. The CDR3 coding sequence is TGTGCCAGCAGCTCTACAGGGTCAGATACGCAGTATTTT. The variable domain in full, with the rest retrieved from reference TRBV5-4 and TRBJ2-3, is ETGVTQSPTHLIKTRGQQVTLRCSSQSGHNTVSWYQQALGQGPQFIFQYYREEENGRGNFPPRFSGLQFPNYSSELNVNALELDDSALYLCASSSTGSDTQYFGPGTRLTVL.

This sequence joins TRBV18 and TRBJ2-2, with TRBD2 matching 8 bases. The length of the CDR3 is 16 residues. Germline CDR1 is KGHSH and CDR2 is LQKENI. The V gene end was trimmed by 1 base and the J gene end by 2 bases; junction bases not matched to a gene: 3. The CDR3 coding sequence is TGTGCCAGCTCACCACAGGCGGGAGGTAACACCGGGGAGCTGTTTTTT. This encodes CASSPQAGGNTGELFF.

Here the CDR3 reads CASRTLTGNTEAFF. CDR3 DNA: TGTGCCAGCAGGACTTTAACTGGGAACACTGAAGCTTTCTTT. The J gene is TRBJ1-1, the V gene TRBV28; the D is unclear. Germline loops: CDR1 MDHEN, CDR2 SYDVKM. Deletions cut 6 bases from V and 1 base from J, with 12 bases between. The CDR3 covers 14 residues.

The genes are TRBV5-1 and TRBJ2-5; D perhaps matches TRBD2 (7 bases). CDR1 and CDR2 from the germline V gene are SGHRS and YFSETQ. Trimming cost V 4 bases and J 5 bases, with 18 bases left between them. The CDR3 consists of 15 residues. For the CDR3, the DNA is TGCGCCAGCAGCAGGGGGGGGCAAATCGGGGAGACCCAGTACTTC. Its translation: CASSRGGQIGETQYF.

J is TRBJ2-1 and V is TRBV9; TRBD1 agrees at 9 bases. The CDR3 sequence is 14 residues long. V gave up 4 bases and J gave up 7 bases; unmatched junction bases: 6. In germline, CDR1 is SGDLS, CDR2 YYNGEE. The CDR3 sequence is CASSPWTGENEQFF. CDR3 nucleotides: TGTGCCAGCAGCCCATGGACAGGGGAGAATGAGCAGTTCTTC.